This is a list of T cell receptor beta chains from one sample in a study of beta chain features in type 1 diabetes. TCRdb's copy holds only in-frame clones and misses some; the assay was immunoSEQ multiplex PCR. The profile shows about 710,000 clones, about 14% of them singletons. Sequenced: naive CD4+ T cells from blood. These receptors were obtained from a man between 18 and 29 years old with type 1 diabetes. CDR3s leave out the opening cysteine and the closing phenylalanine or tryptophan. Clone size is given for some rows only: seen once, a few or many times, or a class if the clone is expanded.

TRBJ1-2 | TRBV20-1 | . | SERIYGYT
TRBJ1-1 | TRBV7-2 | few | ASSRTGNTEAF
TRBJ2-1 | TRBV18 | few | ASSPPLGMNNEQF
TRBJ2-3 | TRBV12-5 | once | ASGLGTGGNTQY
TRBJ1-1 | TRBV4-1 | . | ASSPLYRGSNTEAF
TRBJ2-6 | TRBV7-2 | few | ASSFLPSGPRSGANVLT
TRBJ2-2 | TRBV30 | few | ASPRDRRTGRGELF
TRBJ1-6 | TRBV9 | few | ASSVGGSSYNSPLH
TRBJ2-5 | TRBV28 | few | ASSIVEQTQY
TRBJ2-6 | TRBV28 | . | AIRTAGSGANVLT
TRBJ1-6 | TRBV7-2 | . | ASSSTGQDNSPLH
TRBJ2-3 | TRBV9 | . | ASSFSAGLVTDTQY
TRBJ2-1 | TRBV7-2 | . | ASSPVGAYNEQF
TRBJ2-7 | TRBV25-1 | . | ASAPGTLSYEQY
TRBJ2-1 | TRBV7-9 | . | ASSSGTGSYNEQF
TRBJ2-3 | TRBV4-2 | . | ASGLLNPGLAFV
TRBJ1-2 | TRBV6-6 | . | ASSYDGLNGYT
TRBJ2-2 | TRBV30 | few | AWRYGTANTGELF
TRBJ2-2 | TRBV30 | few | AWRGLGTGELF
TRBJ1-2 | TRBV29-1 | . | SVDVLGGSDGYT
TRBJ2-1 | TRBV29-1 | few | SAHGLAGRRSYNEQF
TRBJ2-7 | TRBV28 | few | ASSLTSRLTYEQY
TRBJ2-7 | TRBV5-1 | . | ASSPDPSYEQY
TRBJ2-3 | TRBV6-5 | . | ASSYQGGDTQY
TRBJ1-1 | TRBV27 | few | ATPQGAGTEAF
TRBJ2-1 | TRBV6-5 | few | ASTEGGAGVEQF